The 3 T cell receptor beta chains below were found in one sample sequenced in a study of cytomegalovirus exposure and HLA in healthy donors (dated 2017 in TCRdb). Library prep was done by the immunoSEQ multiplex PCR assay. The multiplex PCR relied on a mix of 60 forward primers for TCR Vbeta segments and 13 reverse primers for TCR Jbeta segments. Sourced from immuneACCESS, this table was stored by TCRdb with only in-frame sequences that have V and J called. A share of the clones is absent; for the studies checked, an unresolved V gene accounts for under half, and the remainder has no known explanation. This sample comprises 90,000 to 100,000 clones, about 74% of them detected only once. The top ten constitute around 1.8% of the sample. Source material: PBMCs. Receptors were obtained from a male donor in good health and CMV-seronegative.

This clone was seen only a few times. The gene calls are TRBV27 and TRBJ1-5, with TRBD1 identical over 9 bases. The CDR3 consists of 15 residues. CDR1 MNHEY and CDR2 SMNVEV come from the germline V gene (reference sequence). V lost 4 bases and J lost 4; bases outside the gene matches: 5. The CDR3 sequence is CASSYPTGGNQPQHF. The CDR3 DNA sequence: TGTGCCAGCAGTTACCCGACAGGGGGGAATCAGCCCCAGCATTTT.

This chain joins TRBV27 and TRBJ1-5; no firm D call. This CDR3 comprises 16 residues. Per germline, CDR1 MNHEY and CDR2 SMNVEV (reference sequence). V lost 1 base to trimming and J lost 0 bases, with 10 bases between them. This chain's CDR3 is CASSLFPGGSNQPQHF. CDR3 nucleotides: TGTGCCAGCAGTTTATTTCCGGGTGGTAGCAATCAGCCCCAGCATTTT.

The CDR3 reads CASSDPGTSGTDTQYF. Here the CDR3 DNA reads TGTGCCAGCAGTGATCCCGGGACTAGCGGCACAGATACGCAGTATTTT. The chain uses TRBV25-1 and TRBJ2-3; 10 bases are a match to TRBD2. CDR1 is MGHDK, CDR2 SYGVNS, per germline. The CDR3 has 16 residues. J lost 1 base, V lost 3 bases, and 4 bases had no gene match.